Listed below are T cell receptor beta chains from one sample, sequenced in a study of blood T cell repertoires in COVID-19. Measured with immunoSEQ multiplex PCR; TCRdb has only the in-frame clones, and not every one. The sample contains approximately 210,000 clones, about 83% of which appear only once. Sample: peripheral blood. These receptors came from a woman between 40 and 55 years old with active or convalescent COVID-19. CDR3s include the opening cysteine and the closing phenylalanine or tryptophan. D genes are given only for firm matches. Clone size appears in some rows only: once, few, many, or a class for an expanded clone.

TRBJ1-1,TRBD1,once,TRBV7-2,CASSLEGASTEAFF,TGTGCCAGCAGCTTAGAGGGGGCGAGCACTGAAGCTTTCTTT
TRBJ2-5,-,once,TRBV2,CASRSLGRSKGETQYF,TGTGCCAGCAGAAGCTTGGGGCGCTCGAAGGGGGAGACCCAGTACTTC
TRBJ1-5,-,-,TRBV15,CATSRDPQFNQPQHF,TGTGCCACCAGCAGAGATCCCCAGTTCAATCAGCCCCAGCATTTT
TRBJ2-1,TRBD2,-,TRBV10-1,CASSFSTSGMSSSYNEQFF,TGCGCCAGCAGCTTCTCTACTAGCGGGATGTCGAGCTCCTACAATGAGCAGTTCTTC
TRBJ2-7,TRBD2,-,TRBV20-1,CSASVPSGGAGYEQYF,TGCAGTGCTAGTGTTCCTAGCGGGGGGGCCGGGTACGAGCAGTACTTC
TRBJ1-1,TRBD1,once,TRBV11-3,CASRTTGFGTEAFF,TGTGCCAGCAGAACGACAGGGTTTGGCACTGAAGCTTTCTTT
TRBJ2-5,-,-,TRBV11-3,CASSLDGQGEEETQYF,TGTGCCAGCAGCTTAGATGGGCAGGGGGAGGAGGAGACCCAGTACTTC
TRBJ2-7,TRBD2,-,TRBV11-2,CASSRHSGTSGSLREEQYF,TGTGCCAGCAGCCGACATTCCGGGACTAGCGGATCCTTACGTGAGGAGCAGTACTTC
TRBJ1-2,-,-,TRBV14,CASSQLGQPAYTF,TGTGCCAGCAGCCAACTCGGACAGCCGGCCTACACCTTC
TRBJ1-1,-,-,TRBV6-1,CASSARLAGEFTEAFF,TGTGCCAGCAGTGCTCGCTTGGCAGGGGAGTTTACTGAAGCTTTCTTT
TRBJ1-2,TRBD1,-,TRBV28,CASSSWDRVPYSNYGYTF,TGTGCCAGCAGCTCCTGGGACAGGGTGCCCTATTCTAACTATGGCTACACCTTC
TRBJ2-3,-,-,TRBV27,CASGGSGDTQYF,TGTGCCAGCGGGGGGTCCGGAGATACGCAGTATTTT
TRBJ2-1,TRBD2,-,TRBV9,CASSITATSGRYNEQFF,TGTGCCAGCAGCATAACCGCGACTAGCGGGAGATACAATGAGCAGTTCTTC